The 14 T cell receptor beta chains given below trace back to one sample, sequenced in a study of OX40 agonist ivuxolimab in advanced cancers. The method was immunoSEQ multiplex PCR; TCRdb's version includes in-frame clones alone and lacks a portion of them. The data show about 19,000 clones, approximately 85% seen once. The sample consisted of CD4+ or CD8+ T cells sorted from blood, taken in a trial of the OX40 agonist ivuxolimab. These receptors all come from an adult with an advanced solid tumor such as melanoma, head and neck, liver or kidney cancer.

The chain carries TRBV5-6 and TRBJ1-1, with D possibly being TRBD1 (5 bases). The ends were cut back, 0 bases at V and 11 bases at J, with 11 bases in the middle. Per the germline V gene, CDR1 is SGHDT and CDR2 is YYEEEE. The CDR3 runs 12 residues. The CDR3, as DNA: TGTGCCAGCAGCTTGGGATTTGGACACGCTTTCTTT. Translated, it gives CASSLGFGHAFF.

The V and J genes are TRBV11-2 and TRBJ2-7; D remains ambiguous. The germline V gene has CDR1 SGHAT and CDR2 FQNNGV. Deletions cut 5 bases from V and 3 bases from J, with 8 bases between. CDR3 length: 12 amino acids. CDR3 coding DNA: TGTGCCAGCAGCCGTCAGTACTACGAGCAGTACTTC. Translated, it gives CASSRQYYEQYF.

The gene calls are TRBV6-5 and TRBJ1-1; perhaps TRBD1 as D (6 bases). Trimming cost V 3 bases and J 4 bases, with 15 bases left between them. In germline, CDR1 is MNHEY, CDR2 SVGAGI. The CDR3 sequence is 15 residues long. The CDR3 reads CASSYGGPGGTEAFF. The DNA of the CDR3 is TGTGCCAGCAGTTATGGGGGGCCAGGTGGCACTGAAGCTTTCTTT.

This chain's CDR3 is CASSPFGTPTYNEQFF. The CDR3 DNA reads as TGCGCCAGCAGCCCGTTCGGGACACCGACCTACAATGAGCAGTTCTTC. The chain links TRBV4-3 to TRBJ2-1, with D possibly being TRBD1 (6 bases). The CDR3 length is 16 residues. V lost 4 bases to trimming and J lost 2 bases, with 15 bases between them. The germline CDR1 and CDR2 sequences are LGHNA and YSLEER.

The rearrangement joins TRBV13 to TRBJ2-1; 11 positions agree with TRBD1. Germline CDR1 is PRHDT and CDR2 is FYEKMQ (reference sequence). This CDR3 contains 16 residues. The junction had 2 bases not matched to a gene; V was cut back by 2 bases and J by 2 bases. This chain's CDR3 is CASSLSGQGAYNEQFF. The CDR3 DNA reads TGTGCCAGCAGCTTATCGGGACAGGGGGCCTACAATGAGCAGTTCTTC.

This chain uses TRBV4-3 with TRBJ2-7; D possibly corresponds to TRBD1 (6 bases). The CDR3 runs to 15 residues. The V end was cut by 4 bases, the J end by 4 bases, with 17 bases between. Germline V CDR1 and CDR2: LGHNA, YSLEER. CDR3 region: CASSLLETGGYEQYF. The CDR3, as DNA: TGCGCCAGCAGCCTACTCGAGACAGGAGGATACGAGCAGTACTTC.

This clone was detected a few times. The V gene is TRBV7-8, the J gene TRBJ1-5; D is unresolved. This CDR3 contains 14 residues. CDR1 SGHVS and CDR2 FQNEAQ come from the germline V gene. CDR3 region: CASSSLQGNQPQHF. The CDR3 region has the DNA TGTGCGAGTTCCTCCCTCCAGGGCAATCAGCCCCAGCATTTT.

The genes are TRBV4-3 and TRBJ1-5; D gene uncertain. The CDR3 is made up of 15 amino acids. Trimming left V 0 bases short and J 0 bases short, with 6 bases between. Germline V lookup: CDR1 LGHNA, CDR2 YSLEER. The CDR3 sequence is CASSQDRYSNQPQHF. The DNA of the CDR3 is TGCGCCAGCAGCCAAGACAGGTATAGCAATCAGCCCCAGCATTTT.

A single count supports this clone. The chain joins TRBV5-6 to TRBJ2-7; the match to TRBD1 covers 9 bases. From germline, CDR1 is SGHDT and CDR2 YYEEEE. CDR3 length equals 14 residues. Unmatched junction bases numbered 4, after V lost 2 bases and J lost 4 bases. This chain's CDR3 is CASSLQGAGYEQYF. The CDR3 nucleotides are TGTGCCAGCAGCTTACAGGGGGCGGGTTACGAGCAGTACTTC.

J is TRBJ2-2 and V is TRBV6-5; D gene unclear. The CDR3 consists of 15 residues. Germline lookup yields CDR1 MNHEY and CDR2 SVGAGI. V lost 2 bases, J lost 2 bases, and 9 bases lay in between. The CDR3 nucleotides read TGTGCCAGCAGTTACGAAGGTCAAAACACCGGGGAGCTGTTTTTT. Its translation: CASSYEGQNTGELFF.

This chain joins TRBV6-1 and TRBJ2-7; tentative D call: TRBD2 (5 bases). V lost 3 bases, J lost 3 bases, and 12 bases lay in between. The germline CDR1 and CDR2 sequences are MNHNS and SASEGT. The CDR3 is 14 residues long. As DNA, the CDR3 is TGTGCCAGCAGTGACCCCCGGGATAACTACGAGCAGTACTTC. This sequence encodes CASSDPRDNYEQYF.

This chain uses TRBV4-1 with TRBJ1-2; D unclear. The CDR3 totals 16 residues. V dropped 0 bases and J dropped 0 bases, with 11 bases sitting between them. Germline CDR1 reads MGHRA; CDR2 reads YSYEKL. The CDR3 reads CASSQDRGWTNYGYTF. The CDR3 DNA is TGCGCCAGCAGCCAAGATCGAGGGTGGACTAACTATGGCTACACCTTC.

The gene calls are TRBV5-1 and TRBJ2-1; 8 nucleotides align to TRBD2. This CDR3 contains 14 residues. V shed 6 bases, J shed 9 bases, and the junction held 11 bases outside the gene matches. CDR1 SGHRS and CDR2 YFSETQ come from the germline V gene. CDR3 region: CASIYLPGGAEQFF. Written as DNA, the CDR3 is TGCGCCAGCATCTACCTGCCCGGGGGGGCTGAGCAGTTCTTC.

V usage is TRBV6-1 and J usage is TRBJ2-6; no clear D. Germline CDR1 is MNHNS and CDR2 is SASEGT. The CDR3 extends over 15 amino acids. V was cut by 6 bases and J by 0 bases, with 9 bases left in between. In DNA, the CDR3 is TGTGCCAGCAGGGCCGCGAACTCTGGGGCCAACGTCCTGACTTTC. It specifies CASRAANSGANVLTF.